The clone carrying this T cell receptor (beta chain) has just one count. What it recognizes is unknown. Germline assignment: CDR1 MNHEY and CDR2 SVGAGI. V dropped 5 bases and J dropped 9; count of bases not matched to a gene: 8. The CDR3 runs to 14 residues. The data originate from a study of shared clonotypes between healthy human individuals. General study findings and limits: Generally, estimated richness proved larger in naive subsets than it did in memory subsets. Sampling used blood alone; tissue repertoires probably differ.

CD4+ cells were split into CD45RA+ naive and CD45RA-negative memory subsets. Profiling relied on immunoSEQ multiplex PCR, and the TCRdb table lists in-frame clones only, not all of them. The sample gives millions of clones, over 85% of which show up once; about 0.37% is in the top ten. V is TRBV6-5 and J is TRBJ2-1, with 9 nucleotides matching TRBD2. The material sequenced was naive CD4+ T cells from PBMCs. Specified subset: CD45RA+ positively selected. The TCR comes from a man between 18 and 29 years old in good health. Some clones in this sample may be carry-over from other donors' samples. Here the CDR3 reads CASSPQGGRGEQFF. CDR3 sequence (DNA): TGTGCCAGCAGTCCCCAGGGCGGGAGGGGTGAGCAGTTCTTC.